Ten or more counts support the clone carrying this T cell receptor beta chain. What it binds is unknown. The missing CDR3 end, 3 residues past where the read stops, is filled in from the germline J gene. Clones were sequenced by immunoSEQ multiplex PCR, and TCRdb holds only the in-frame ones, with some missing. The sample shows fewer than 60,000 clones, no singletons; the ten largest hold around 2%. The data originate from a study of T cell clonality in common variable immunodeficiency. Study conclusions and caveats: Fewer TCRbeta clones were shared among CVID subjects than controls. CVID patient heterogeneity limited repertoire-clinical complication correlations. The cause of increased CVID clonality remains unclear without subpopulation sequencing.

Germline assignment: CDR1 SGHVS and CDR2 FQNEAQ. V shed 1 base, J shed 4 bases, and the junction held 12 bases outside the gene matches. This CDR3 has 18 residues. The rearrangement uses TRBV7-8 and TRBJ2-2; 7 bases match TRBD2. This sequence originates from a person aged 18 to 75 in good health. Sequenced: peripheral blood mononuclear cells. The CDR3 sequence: CASSLGLAGPSGTGELFF. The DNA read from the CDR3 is TGTGCCAGCAGCTTAGGGTTAGCGGGTCCCTCGGGCACCGGGGAG.